This T cell receptor (beta chain) was observed in a study of shared clonotypes between healthy human individuals. Trimming left V 5 bases short and J 6 bases short, with 12 bases between. In germline, CDR1 is KGHSH, CDR2 LQKENI. This CDR3 has 13 residues. Assay used: immunoSEQ multiplex PCR; TCRdb lists only in-frame clones, some missing. The sample lists 1,500,000 or so clones, about 98.5% occurring once. This clone was observed once. The chain couples TRBV18 to TRBJ2-3; possible D gene TRBD1, 5 bases. The sequencing input was naive CD4+ T cells sorted from blood. Subset indicated: CD45RA+ positively selected. This clonotype was sampled from a man younger than 45 in good health. CDR3: CASSTSGADTQYF. CDR3 in DNA: TGTGCCAGCTCAACGAGTGGGGCGGATACGCAGTATTTT.